These T cell receptor beta chains were read from a single sample in a study of identical twins. In TCRdb, the 5' RACE reads were re-called with MiXCR into one record per CDR3 protein. The sample consists of hundreds of thousands of distinct CDR3 sequences, about 7% of them appearing once. This sample was shared with a second study, whose subject was yellow fever vaccine responses in identical twins.

Sequencing was performed on PBMCs. The receptor source for this set is a woman younger than 30 in good health. Each CDR3 is given with its conserved first and last residue. Each record gives: J gene, clone size, D gene, V gene, CDR3 DNA, CDR3 protein. A D gene is named only where the DNA matches it firmly. The size field is filled for only some rows; it gives once, few, many or a size class.

j_call: TRBJ1-2
clone_size: many
d_call: NA
v_call: TRBV2
cdr3_nt: TGTGCCAGCAGTGGAAGCCAGGGCTCTGGCTACACCTTC
cdr3_aa: CASSGSQGSGYTF

j_call: TRBJ2-5
clone_size: NA
d_call: TRBD1
v_call: TRBV10-3
cdr3_nt: TGTGCCATCGGAAACACCGGGACAGGGGAAGAGACCCAGTACTTC
cdr3_aa: CAIGNTGTGEETQYF

j_call: TRBJ1-5
clone_size: NA
d_call: TRBD1
v_call: TRBV6-1
cdr3_nt: TGTGCCAGCAGCCCCACACAATCGCGACAGGGGACCAATCAGCCCCAGCATTTT
cdr3_aa: CASSPTQSRQGTNQPQHF

j_call: TRBJ2-1
clone_size: few
d_call: TRBD2
v_call: TRBV7-9
cdr3_nt: TGTGCCAGCAGCTTAGCGCCCGGACTAGCGGGAGTCCATGAGCAGTTCTTC
cdr3_aa: CASSLAPGLAGVHEQFF

j_call: TRBJ1-2
clone_size: many
d_call: NA
v_call: TRBV20-1
cdr3_nt: TGCAGTGCTCTAGGTACTTTGGGCAGATCGCGTGGCTACACCTTC
cdr3_aa: CSALGTLGRSRGYTF

j_call: TRBJ1-1
clone_size: many
d_call: TRBD1
v_call: TRBV10-3
cdr3_nt: TGTGCCATCAGTAGAACCGGGACAGGGGGCGCGAGGACTGAAGCTTTCTTT
cdr3_aa: CAISRTGTGGARTEAFF

j_call: TRBJ2-7
clone_size: few
d_call: TRBD2
v_call: TRBV7-2
cdr3_nt: TGTGCCAGCAGCCCCGAGGGACTAGCACACGAGCAGTACTTC
cdr3_aa: CASSPEGLAHEQYF

j_call: TRBJ2-2
clone_size: few
d_call: NA
v_call: TRBV12-3/TRBV12-4
cdr3_nt: TGTGCCAGCAACCTGTCCGGGGAGCTGTTTTTT
cdr3_aa: CASNLSGELFF

j_call: TRBJ1-1
clone_size: NA
d_call: NA
v_call: TRBV12-3/TRBV12-4
cdr3_nt: TGTGCCAGCAGTTTTGCGGGAGACACTGAAGCTTTCTTT
cdr3_aa: CASSFAGDTEAFF

j_call: TRBJ1-5
clone_size: NA
d_call: TRBD1
v_call: TRBV20-1
cdr3_nt: TGCAGTGCTGGGTTAGGGGGACAGTTCAATCAGCCCCAGCATTTC
cdr3_aa: CSAGLGGQFNQPQHF

j_call: TRBJ1-5
clone_size: NA
d_call: NA
v_call: TRBV10-2
cdr3_nt: TGCGCCAGCTCCGTGGGGGGGTACAATCGACCCCAGCATTTT
cdr3_aa: CASSVGGYNRPQHF

j_call: TRBJ1-1
clone_size: few
d_call: NA
v_call: TRBV5-1
cdr3_nt: TGCGCCAGCAGCCCCCGAAGGGCTGACACTGAAGCTTTCTTT
cdr3_aa: CASSPRRADTEAFF

j_call: TRBJ1-3
clone_size: few
d_call: NA
v_call: TRBV28
cdr3_nt: TGTGCCACCTGGGACTCTGGAAACACCATATATTTT
cdr3_aa: CATWDSGNTIYF

j_call: TRBJ2-3
clone_size: many
d_call: NA
v_call: TRBV7-9
cdr3_nt: TGTGCCAGCAGCCCACCGGGGAGCACCACAGATACGCAGTATTTT
cdr3_aa: CASSPPGSTTDTQYF

j_call: TRBJ2-5
clone_size: many
d_call: NA
v_call: TRBV5-1
cdr3_nt: TGCGCCAGCAGCTTGGGAAATATCGGCGAGACCCAGTACTTC
cdr3_aa: CASSLGNIGETQYF

j_call: TRBJ1-5
clone_size: many
d_call: NA
v_call: TRBV7-9
cdr3_nt: TGTGCCAGCAGCTTAGTCGATCGAAATAGCAATCAGCCCCAGCATTTT
cdr3_aa: CASSLVDRNSNQPQHF

j_call: TRBJ1-5
clone_size: NA
d_call: NA
v_call: TRBV20-1
cdr3_nt: TGCAGTGCTAGATATGGGATGAGCAATCAGCCCCAGCATTTT
cdr3_aa: CSARYGMSNQPQHF

j_call: TRBJ2-4
clone_size: NA
d_call: TRBD2
v_call: TRBV20-1
cdr3_nt: TGCAGTGCTAGACCCTTCCGGATAGCGGGACTGGGTAACATTCAGTACTTC
cdr3_aa: CSARPFRIAGLGNIQYF

j_call: TRBJ2-7
clone_size: many
d_call: NA
v_call: TRBV3-1
cdr3_nt: TGTGCCAGCAGCCAAGAGGGGACCAACTACGAGCAGTACTTC
cdr3_aa: CASSQEGTNYEQYF

j_call: TRBJ2-7
clone_size: NA
d_call: TRBD2
v_call: TRBV7-9
cdr3_nt: TGTGCCAGCAGCTTATTGGCGGGAGACAACTTTCAGCAGTACTTC
cdr3_aa: CASSLLAGDNFQQYF

j_call: TRBJ2-2
clone_size: few
d_call: TRBD2
v_call: TRBV11-1
cdr3_nt: TGTGCCAGCAGCCCGGGACTAGAATCCGGGGAGCTGTTTTTT
cdr3_aa: CASSPGLESGELFF

j_call: TRBJ2-7
clone_size: few
d_call: NA
v_call: TRBV29-1
cdr3_nt: TGCAGCGTTGTGTCGGGAGTTCTCTACGAGCAGTACTTC
cdr3_aa: CSVVSGVLYEQYF

j_call: TRBJ2-5
clone_size: many
d_call: NA
v_call: TRBV5-1
cdr3_nt: TGCGCCAGCAGCTTGGTTCCGGATAAAGAGACCCAGTACTTC
cdr3_aa: CASSLVPDKETQYF

j_call: TRBJ2-1
clone_size: many
d_call: NA
v_call: TRBV4-1
cdr3_nt: TGCGCCAGCAGCCAAGGCAACCCTGTGGAGCAGTTCTTC
cdr3_aa: CASSQGNPVEQFF

j_call: TRBJ2-1
clone_size: NA
d_call: TRBD1
v_call: TRBV19
cdr3_nt: TGTGCCAGTAGTTGGGGACAGGGGATACTTGGTGAGCAGTTCTTC
cdr3_aa: CASSWGQGILGEQFF

j_call: TRBJ2-1
clone_size: NA
d_call: TRBD2
v_call: TRBV10-1
cdr3_nt: TGCGCCAGCAGTGAGGCGGGGGTGTACAATGAGCAGTTCTTC
cdr3_aa: CASSEAGVYNEQFF

j_call: TRBJ2-7
clone_size: NA
d_call: NA
v_call: TRBV7-3
cdr3_nt: TGTGCCAGCAGCCCCATGGCGGGGAACTACGAGCAGTACTTC
cdr3_aa: CASSPMAGNYEQYF

j_call: TRBJ2-1
clone_size: NA
d_call: TRBD2
v_call: TRBV6-2/TRBV6-3
cdr3_nt: TGTGCCAGCAGTATTGGACTAGCGGGAGCCCCCGAGGTCTTC
cdr3_aa: CASSIGLAGAPEVF

j_call: TRBJ1-4
clone_size: NA
d_call: NA
v_call: TRBV3-1
cdr3_nt: TGTGCCAGCAGACGCCGCGGGGCAAGTAATGAAAAACTGTTTTTT
cdr3_aa: CASRRRGASNEKLFF

j_call: TRBJ1-6
clone_size: NA
d_call: NA
v_call: TRBV7-8
cdr3_nt: TGTGCCAGCAGCGCCGGGCGATTGAATTCACCCCTCCACTTT
cdr3_aa: CASSAGRLNSPLHF

j_call: TRBJ2-3
clone_size: many
d_call: NA
v_call: TRBV7-6
cdr3_nt: TGTGCCAGCAGCTTAGGGACGGGGGCCTCCACAGATACGCAGTATTTT
cdr3_aa: CASSLGTGASTDTQYF

j_call: TRBJ1-1
clone_size: many
d_call: NA
v_call: TRBV29-1
cdr3_nt: TGCAGCGTTAATGGGGAAACGAGCACTGAAGCTTTCTTT
cdr3_aa: CSVNGETSTEAFF

j_call: TRBJ2-5
clone_size: NA
d_call: TRBD2
v_call: TRBV4-1
cdr3_nt: TGCGCCAGCAGCCCCCTGACTAGCGGGGGTAACCAAGAGACCCAGTACTTC
cdr3_aa: CASSPLTSGGNQETQYF

j_call: TRBJ2-4
clone_size: few
d_call: TRBD2
v_call: TRBV29-1
cdr3_nt: TGCAGCGTTGAAACCGCGGGGGGGGGAAACATTCAGTACTTC
cdr3_aa: CSVETAGGGNIQYF

j_call: TRBJ2-3
clone_size: many
d_call: NA
v_call: TRBV5-1
cdr3_nt: TGCGCCAGCAGCCCAGCCGGGACCAAAACAGATACGCAGTATTTT
cdr3_aa: CASSPAGTKTDTQYF

j_call: TRBJ2-2
clone_size: many
d_call: NA
v_call: TRBV12-3/TRBV12-4
cdr3_nt: TGTGCCAGCAGTTTCTACCTCACCGGGGAGCTGTTTTTT
cdr3_aa: CASSFYLTGELFF

j_call: TRBJ2-1
clone_size: NA
d_call: TRBD2
v_call: TRBV11-2
cdr3_nt: TGTGCCAGCAGCTTAGTGTTCGGCGGGAGCTCCTACAATGAGCAGTTCTTC
cdr3_aa: CASSLVFGGSSYNEQFF

j_call: TRBJ2-1
clone_size: few
d_call: TRBD1
v_call: TRBV2
cdr3_nt: TGTGCCAGCAGTGAAGCTGGGACAGGGGGCAATGAGCAGTTCTTC
cdr3_aa: CASSEAGTGGNEQFF

j_call: TRBJ2-2
clone_size: many
d_call: NA
v_call: TRBV12-3/TRBV12-4
cdr3_nt: TGTGCCAGCAGTTTAGTATCCACAAGCACCGGGGAGCTGTTTTTT
cdr3_aa: CASSLVSTSTGELFF

j_call: TRBJ1-6
clone_size: many
d_call: TRBD1
v_call: TRBV4-1
cdr3_nt: TGCGCCAGCAGCCAGGGGGACAGGGGGAGTTCACCCCTCCACTTT
cdr3_aa: CASSQGDRGSSPLHF

j_call: TRBJ1-5
clone_size: NA
d_call: TRBD1
v_call: TRBV2
cdr3_nt: TGTGCCAGCAGGCCGGGACAGGGGGCATCTCAGCCCCAGCATTTT
cdr3_aa: CASRPGQGASQPQHF

j_call: TRBJ2-3
clone_size: NA
d_call: TRBD1
v_call: TRBV5-1
cdr3_nt: TGCGCCAGCAGCCGGGGACAGACAGATACGCAGTATTTT
cdr3_aa: CASSRGQTDTQYF

j_call: TRBJ2-3
clone_size: NA
d_call: NA
v_call: TRBV12-3/TRBV12-4
cdr3_nt: TGTGCCAGCAGTGTCACGGGAGTTGGAGATACGCAGTATTTT
cdr3_aa: CASSVTGVGDTQYF

j_call: TRBJ2-1
clone_size: few
d_call: TRBD2
v_call: TRBV15
cdr3_nt: TGTGCCACCAGCAGGGATATACCCTTGACTAGCGGGGCCTACAATGAGCAGTTCTTC
cdr3_aa: CATSRDIPLTSGAYNEQFF

j_call: TRBJ2-3
clone_size: NA
d_call: NA
v_call: TRBV6-2/TRBV6-3
cdr3_nt: TGTGCCAGCAGTTACGTACTAGCAGCGGATACGCAGTATTTT
cdr3_aa: CASSYVLAADTQYF